The T cell receptor beta chain described here comes from a study of blood T cell repertoires in COVID-19. Sequencing was performed with immunoSEQ multiplex PCR; in TCRdb, only in-frame clones are kept and a portion is missing. Here the sample spans tens of thousands of clones, more than 80% being singletons. J lost 4 bases, V lost 3 bases, and 3 bases had no gene match. CDR1 and CDR2 (germline): KGHDR, SFDVKD. This CDR3 comprises 14 residues. The receptor's source is a man aged 25 to 40 with active or convalescent COVID-19. The chain couples TRBV24-1 to TRBJ1-2; 8 bases match TRBD1. The sequencing sample was made of peripheral blood. The CDR3 sequence: CATSDGQGLYGYTF. CDR3 nucleotides: TGTGCCACCAGTGATGGACAGGGACTCTATGGCTACACCTTC.